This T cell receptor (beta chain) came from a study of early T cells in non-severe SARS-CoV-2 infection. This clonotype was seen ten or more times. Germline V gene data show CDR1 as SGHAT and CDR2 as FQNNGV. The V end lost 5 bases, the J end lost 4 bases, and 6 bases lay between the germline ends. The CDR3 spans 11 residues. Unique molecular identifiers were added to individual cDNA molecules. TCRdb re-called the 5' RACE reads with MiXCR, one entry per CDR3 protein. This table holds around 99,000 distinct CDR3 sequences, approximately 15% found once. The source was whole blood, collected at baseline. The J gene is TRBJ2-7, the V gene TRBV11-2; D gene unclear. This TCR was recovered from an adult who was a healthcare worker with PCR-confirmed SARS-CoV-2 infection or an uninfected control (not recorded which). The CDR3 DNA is TGTGCCAGCAGCCCCTCTTACGAGCAGTACTTC. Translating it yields CASSPSYEQYF.